This T cell receptor (beta chain) was observed in a study of cytomegalovirus exposure and HLA in healthy donors. The PCR was carried out with 60 Vbeta primers and 13 Jbeta primers. Data came from immunoSEQ multiplex PCR; TCRdb stores just in-frame clones and leaves some out. The repertoire holds under 200,000 clones, with 81% as singletons. Of note for this clone: What it binds is not known.

Among the donors, all were healthy bone marrow donors. Germline CDR1 SGDLS, CDR2 YYNGEE. The CDR3 covers 18 residues. V lost 1 base, J lost 0 bases, and 17 bases lay in between. Study-wide findings and caveats: Three chains linked to CMV were shown in vitro to be specific for CMV antigens.

The receptor's source is a woman aged 18-35 years in good health and CMV-seronegative. Sequenced: PBMCs. This chain connects TRBV9 to TRBJ2-1; a possible D gene is TRBD1 (5 bases). The CDR3 spells CASSVRGAGPSSYNEQFF. CDR3 DNA: TGTGCCAGCAGCGTACGTGGGGCAGGGCCGAGCTCCTACAATGAGCAGTTCTTC.